This TCR beta chain was recorded in a study of OX40 agonist ivuxolimab in advanced cancers. Study results and limitations: The study found among the lowest clonal expansion in partial responders at 0.1-3.0 mg/kg. Clonal expansion by week 6 occurred in CD4+ and CD8+ blood T cells (at 0.1 to 3.0 mg/kg). Expanded clones were, on average, more numerous in CD8+ T cells than in CD4+. Also showing low normalized T-cell clonal expansion were some of the nonresponders.

Sequencing used immunoSEQ multiplex PCR; TCRdb keeps in-frame clones, though not all of them. Here the sample spans over 45,000 clones, around 74% being singletons. Germline CDR1 is SGHDN and CDR2 is FVKESK. V gave up 4 bases and J gave up 4 bases, with 13 bases separating them. The CDR3 spans 15 residues. On this clone: As yet, its antigen is unknown.

Sequencing used CD4+ or CD8+ T cells sorted from blood, obtained in a trial of the OX40 agonist ivuxolimab. This receptor was identified in an adult with an advanced solid tumor such as melanoma, head and neck, liver or kidney cancer. This chain links TRBV14 with TRBJ2-2, with D possibly TRBD1 on 5 matching bases. CDR3 region: CASSRGAGLTGELFF. For the CDR3, the DNA is TGTGCCAGCAGCCGTGGGGCAGGCCTCACCGGGGAGCTGTTTTTT. Supplemented by reference TRBV14 and TRBJ2-2, the full variable domain reads EAGVTQFPSHSVIEKGQTVTLRCDPISGHDNLYWYRRVMGKEIKFLLHFVKESKQDESGMPNNRFLAERTGGTYSTLKVQPAELEDSGVYFCASSRGAGLTGELFFGEGSRLTVL.